The 32 T cell receptor beta chains below were found in one sample sequenced in a study of response to subunit inactivated influenza vaccine. TCRdb analysed the RT-PCR reads with MiXCR anew, one entry per CDR3 protein. The table records 650,000 to 800,000 distinct CDR3 sequences, approximately 15% of them present only once. Sample: PBMCs from blood, taken roughly 2 weeks before vaccination. The source is a man aged 45-65 years who received an inactivated influenza vaccine.

This clonotype showed up just a few times. V gene TRBV10-3 combines with J gene TRBJ2-1, with D perhaps matching TRBD2 (6 bases). The CDR3 is 14 residues long. V was shortened by 7 bases and J by 7 bases, with 17 bases between the two germline ends. Germline lookup yields CDR1 ENHRY and CDR2 SYGVKD. This chain's CDR3 is CAITPTAEGNEQFF. The CDR3 nucleotides read TGTGCCATCACCCCCACAGCGGAGGGGAATGAGCAGTTCTTC.

This clonotype showed up just a few times. This chain joins TRBV4-1 and TRBJ2-5; TRBD1 is a possible D gene (6 bases). The CDR3 spans 15 residues. V lost 2 bases and J lost 1, with 11 bases in between. Looked up from germline, CDR1 is MGHRA and CDR2 is YSYEKL. The CDR3 spells CASSQRGHIQETQYF. CDR3 nucleotide sequence: TGCGCCAGCAGCCAAAGGGGACATATCCAAGAGACCCAGTACTTC.

This clonotype was detected many times. The genes are TRBV6-2 or TRBV6-3 and TRBJ2-1; D is unresolved. From germline, CDR1 is MNHEY and CDR2 SVGEGT. V shed 2 bases and J shed 4 bases, with 6 bases lying between them. The CDR3 sequence is 13 residues long. This CDR3 reads CASSYPDYNEQFF. The CDR3 DNA reads TGTGCCAGCAGTTACCCCGATTACAATGAGCAGTTCTTC.

CDR3 sequence (DNA): TGTGCCAGTAGTATCTGGTCAGGGGGCATCTACAATGAGCAGTTCTTC. The encoded protein is CASSIWSGGIYNEQFF. The genes are TRBV19 and TRBJ2-1; 8 bases line up with TRBD1. The CDR3 is made up of 16 amino acids. The V gene end was trimmed by 3 bases and the J gene end by 3 bases; junction bases not matched to a gene: 7. Per germline, CDR1 LNHDA and CDR2 SQIVND (reference sequence).

The gene calls are TRBV28 and TRBJ2-7; possibly TRBD2 for D (5 bases). V lost 5 bases and J 4 bases, leaving 12 bases between the germline ends. This CDR3 is 13 amino acids long. Per the germline V gene, CDR1 is MDHEN and CDR2 is SYDVKM. CDR3 sequence: CASSQLGRYEQYF. In nucleotides, the CDR3 is TGTGCCAGCAGTCAACTAGGAAGGTACGAGCAGTACTTC.

This clonotype was observed a few times. The junction departs from the called germline gene at one end, perhaps through a read error. The chain joins TRBV6-2 or TRBV6-3 to TRBJ1-1; possible D gene TRBD1, 5 bases. Germline V gives CDR1 MNHEY, CDR2 SVGEGT. The CDR3 totals 12 residues. DNA of the CDR3: TGTGCCAGCAGTACTGACAGTAGAAGCTTTATCTTT. It is translated as CASSTDSRSFIF.

The table lists this clonotype with a few counts. The V gene is TRBV6-2 or TRBV6-3, the J gene TRBJ1-1; perhaps TRBD1 as D (6 bases). Germline assignment: CDR1 MNHEY and CDR2 SVGEGT. V gave up 8 bases and J gave up 0 bases, with 10 bases separating them. The CDR3 spans 13 residues. The CDR3 loop reads CASPEGVNTEAFF. DNA of the CDR3: TGTGCCAGCCCCGAGGGGGTGAACACTGAAGCTTTCTTT.

This chain joins TRBV7-8 and TRBJ1-1; possible D gene TRBD1, 5 bases. CDR1 and CDR2 from the germline V gene are SGHVS and FQNEAQ. V lost 5 bases and J lost 4, with 17 bases in between. The CDR3 loop spans 15 amino acids. This CDR3 reads CASSPRRVGGTEAFF. The CDR3 DNA is TGTGCCAGCAGCCCTCGTCGTGTCGGGGGCACTGAAGCTTTCTTT.

This chain connects TRBV7-3 to TRBJ1-5, with TRBD1 as a possible D gene (5 bases). V lost 6 bases and J lost 7, with 22 bases in between. The CDR3 spans 16 residues. Germline CDR1 reads SGHTA; CDR2 reads FQGTGA. The CDR3 DNA sequence: TGTGCCAGCAGTCTTCCTGATAGGGGACTTCAGCAGCCCCAGCATTTT. It encodes CASSLPDRGLQQPQHF.

V is TRBV4-2 and J is TRBJ2-1, with TRBD2 matching over 10 bases. V trimming: 0 bases; J trimming: 6 bases; junction bases outside the gene matches: 11. Germline assignment: CDR1 LGHNA and CDR2 YNFKEQ. CDR3 size: 18 residues. Written as DNA, the CDR3 is TGTGCCAGCAGCCAAGATAGGGCTAGCGGGAGATTGATCAATGAGCAGTTCTTC. It specifies CASSQDRASGRLINEQFF.

This clonotype was counted only a few times. The chain employs TRBV3-1 and TRBJ2-5; TRBD1 aligns across 11 bases. V gave up 4 bases and J gave up 4 bases; unmatched junction bases: 8. The CDR3 runs to 16 residues. CDR1 LGHDT and CDR2 YNNKEL come from the germline V gene (reference sequence). CDR3 sequence: CASSPRTGGVRETQYF. In nucleotides, the CDR3 is TGTGCCAGCAGCCCCCGGACAGGGGGCGTCAGAGAGACCCAGTACTTC.

This chain joins TRBV29-1 and TRBJ2-4; 7 bases agree with TRBD2. V lost 5 bases, J lost 4 bases, and 11 bases stayed unmatched. CDR1 is SQVTM, CDR2 ANQGSEA, per germline. This CDR3 contains 15 residues. CDR3 protein: CSVLTRGSNKNIQYF. CDR3 in DNA: TGCAGCGTTCTTACCCGCGGGAGTAATAAAAACATTCAGTACTTC.

V is TRBV28 and J is TRBJ2-7; no clear D gene. Trimming shortened V by 4 bases and J by 0 bases, and 19 bases separated the two germline ends. This CDR3 is built from 17 residues. From germline, CDR1 is MDHEN and CDR2 SYDVKM. The CDR3 sequence: CASSSFITPASSYEQYF. In DNA form, the CDR3 reads TGTGCCAGCAGTTCTTTTATTACACCGGCCTCCTCCTACGAGCAGTACTTC. The full variable domain, rest sourced from reference TRBV28 and TRBJ2-7, is DVKVTQSSRYLVKRTGEKVFLECVQDMDHENMFWYRQDPGLGLRLIYFSYDVKMKEKGDIPEGYSVSREKKERFSLILESASTNQTSMYLCASSSFITPASSYEQYFGPGTRLTVT.

The sample holds a few counts of this clonotype. The chain has TRBV21-1 and TRBJ2-3; the table's D gene call, TRBD2, was not cross checked with the DNA. TRBV21-1 is described as a pseudogene. This CDR3 is 16 amino acids long. This CDR3 reads CASSPPGGQRGDTQYF. In nucleotides, the CDR3 is TGTGCCAGCAGCCCCCCGGGAGGGCAGAGGGGAGATACGCAGTATTTT.

The chain employs TRBV20-1 and TRBJ2-5, with D possibly TRBD1 on 6 matching bases. V was pared by 2 bases and J by 4 bases, with 14 bases between. CDR1 and CDR2 from the germline V gene are DFQATT and SNEGSKA (reference sequence). The CDR3 has 14 residues. This CDR3 reads CSARIQGQGETQYF. DNA of the CDR3: TGCAGTGCTAGAATACAGGGTCAGGGAGAGACCCAGTACTTC.

This clonotype was counted between two and nine times. The chain recombines TRBV20-1 with TRBJ1-2, with a tentative D call TRBD1 (5 bases). The CDR3 length is 15 residues. CDR1 is DFQATT, CDR2 SNEGSKA, per germline (reference sequence). The ends were cut back, 0 bases at V and 7 bases at J, with 18 bases in the middle. The CDR3 region has the DNA TGCAGTGCTAGAGATGGCGACAGTCCCTTCTCTGGCTACACCTTC. This translates into CSARDGDSPFSGYTF.

This clonotype was seen only a few times. The chain uses TRBV5-1 and TRBJ1-2; tentative D call: TRBD1 (6 bases). The V gene lost 0 bases and the J gene lost 4 bases, with 13 bases spanning the gap. The length of the CDR3 is 15 residues. Germline V gene data show CDR1 as SGHRS and CDR2 as YFSETQ. CDR3 amino acids: CASSLEGQGPYGYTF. CDR3 DNA: TGCGCCAGCAGCTTGGAGGGGCAGGGGCCCTATGGCTACACCTTC.

The genes are TRBV12-3 or TRBV12-4 and TRBJ2-1; TRBD2 matches at 7 bases. V gave up 3 bases and J gave up 1 base; unmatched junction bases: 6. The CDR3 sequence is 16 residues long. As DNA, the CDR3 is TGTGCCAGCAGTTTGGGAGGGCTGGGGTCCTACAATGAGCAGTTCTTC. This codes for CASSLGGLGSYNEQFF.

The gene calls are TRBV9 and TRBJ2-5; D is possibly TRBD1 or TRBD2 (6 bases each). The ends were cut back, 2 bases at V and 5 bases at J, with 13 bases in the middle. CDR3 size: 14 residues. Germline V gene lookup returns CDR1 SGDLS and CDR2 YYNGEE. CDR3 protein: CASSVWGAGETQYF. In DNA form, the CDR3 reads TGTGCCAGCAGCGTTTGGGGGGCAGGGGAGACCCAGTACTTC.

This clonotype was found many times. The chain links TRBV29-1 to TRBJ1-3; D unclear. Germline CDR1 reads SQVTM; CDR2 reads ANQGSEA. Deletions cut 3 bases from V and 0 bases from J, with 9 bases between. This CDR3 is built from 14 residues. CDR3 sequence: CSVEAVLSGNTIYF. For the CDR3, the DNA is TGCAGCGTTGAGGCGGTTCTCTCTGGAAACACCATATATTTT. Full variable domain (remainder filled in from reference TRBV29-1 and TRBJ1-3): SAVISQKPSRDICQRGTSLTIQCQVDSQVTMMFWYRQQPGQSLTLIATANQGSEATYESGFVIDKFPISRPNLTFSTLTVSNMSPEDSSIYLCSVEAVLSGNTIYFGEGSWLTVV.

The chain carries TRBV11-2 and TRBJ2-5, with D perhaps TRBD2 (6 bases). V gave up 4 bases and J gave up 7 bases, with 16 bases separating them. CDR3 length: 14 amino acids. Germline CDR1 is SGHAT and CDR2 is FQNNGV. The CDR3 DNA reads TGTGCCAGCAGCTCCGGGACGGCGGAGGGGACCCAGTACTTC. Encoded protein: CASSSGTAEGTQYF.

J is TRBJ2-1 and V is TRBV5-1; 9 bases map to TRBD2. Trimming took 4 bases from V and 0 from J; bases not matched to a gene: 2. The CDR3 is 15 amino acids. CDR1 is SGHRS, CDR2 YFSETQ, per germline. CDR3 in DNA: TGCGCCAGCAGCGGGACTAGCCTCTCCTACAATGAGCAGTTCTTC. Translated, it gives CASSGTSLSYNEQFF.

This clonotype showed up just a few times. The genes are TRBV5-1 and TRBJ2-5; no firm D call. V shed 8 bases and J shed 1 base, with 12 bases lying between them. The CDR3 extends over 13 amino acids. Germline-derived CDR1 and CDR2 are SGHRS and YFSETQ. CDR3 sequence: CASHSGIQETQYF. The CDR3 DNA sequence: TGCGCCAGTCATTCAGGAATCCAAGAGACCCAGTACTTC.

The rearrangement joins TRBV5-5 to TRBJ2-3; 8 bases are shared with TRBD1. Germline V lookup: CDR1 SGHKS, CDR2 YYEKEE (reference sequence). J lost 3 bases, V lost 4 bases, and 10 bases had no gene match. The CDR3 has 16 amino acids. The CDR3 is CASSLRTGIETDTQYF. The CDR3 nucleotides are TGTGCCAGCAGCCTAAGGACAGGGATTGAAACAGATACGCAGTATTTT.

V and J are TRBV5-1 and TRBJ2-3; possible D gene TRBD2, 5 bases. Trimming took off 2 bases at V and 2 bases at J, with 12 bases between the two ends. CDR3 length equals 15 residues. Germline values: CDR1 SGHRS, CDR2 YFSETQ. The CDR3 reads CASSFTSQITDTQYF. CDR3 nucleotides: TGCGCCAGCAGCTTCACTAGTCAAATCACAGATACGCAGTATTTT.

This clonotype was counted a few times. The rearrangement links TRBV5-1 to TRBJ2-3; D not certain. The V gene lost 3 bases and the J gene lost 1 base, with 9 bases spanning the gap. The CDR3 covers 14 residues. Per germline, CDR1 SGHRS and CDR2 YFSETQ. CDR3 amino acids: CASSYSVGTDTQYF. The CDR3 DNA follows: TGCGCCAGCAGCTACTCAGTAGGCACAGATACGCAGTATTTT.

The rearrangement uses TRBV7-2 and TRBJ2-3; a possible D gene is TRBD1 (5 bases). V was pared by 2 bases and J by 5 bases, with 11 bases between. The CDR3 has 14 amino acids. From germline, CDR1 is SGHTA and CDR2 FQGNSA. The DNA of the CDR3 is TGTGCCAGCAGCTTATCGGGCAGGGTAGATACGCAGTATTTT. This translates into CASSLSGRVDTQYF.

This clonotype was seen a few times. The chain is built from TRBV5-5 and TRBJ2-3, with 7 bases aligning to TRBD2. CDR3 length: 16 amino acids. V shed 0 bases, J shed 5 bases, and the junction held 9 bases outside the gene matches. Germline V lookup: CDR1 SGHKS, CDR2 YYEKEE (reference sequence). The CDR3 DNA follows: TGTGCCAGCAGCTTGGCCGTAACGGGAGGCAGAGATACGCAGTATTTT. Amino acids: CASSLAVTGGRDTQYF.

The rearrangement links TRBV20-1 to TRBJ2-3; 9 bases agree with TRBD2. This CDR3 has 15 residues. Germline lookup yields CDR1 DFQATT and CDR2 SNEGSKA (reference sequence). With 0 bases clipped from V and 6 bases from J, the junction kept 7 bases outside the gene matches. The CDR3 spells CSAREVAGGPDTQYF. CDR3 coding DNA: TGCAGTGCTAGAGAGGTTGCGGGAGGGCCGGATACGCAGTATTTT.

This clonotype was detected a few times. The genes are TRBV5-4 and TRBJ2-1; D tentatively reads TRBD1 or TRBD2 (5 bases each). Germline CDR1 reads SGHNT; CDR2 reads YYREEE (reference sequence). Trimming took off 4 bases at V and 0 bases at J, with 11 bases between the two ends. The CDR3 length is 15 residues. The CDR3 spells CASSRDASSYNEQFF. DNA of the CDR3: TGTGCCAGCAGCAGGGACGCGAGCTCCTACAATGAGCAGTTCTTC.

J is TRBJ1-1 and V is TRBV15; no firm D call. CDR3 length: 14 residues. The germline CDR1 and CDR2 sequences are LNHNV and YYDKDF (reference sequence). V lost 1 base and J 1 base, leaving 7 bases between the germline ends. Written as DNA, the CDR3 is TGTGCCACCAGCAGAGGCCGCAGGAACACTGAAGCTTTCTTT. Residues: CATSRGRRNTEAFF.

V gene TRBV20-1 combines with J gene TRBJ2-5, with 8 bases aligning to TRBD2. This CDR3 is 13 amino acids long. The trim removed 6 bases at V and 5 bases at J, leaving 8 bases unmatched. Germline V lookup: CDR1 DFQATT, CDR2 SNEGSKA (reference sequence). DNA for the CDR3: TGCAGTGCGGCCCGGGGGGGCGAGGAGACCCAGTACTTC. It encodes CSAARGGEETQYF.